Below, 28 T cell receptor beta chains from the same sample are listed, as sequenced in a study of cytomegalovirus exposure and HLA in healthy donors. In the PCR, 60 Vbeta and 13 Jbeta primers were used. Here immunoSEQ multiplex PCR was the method, and the copy in TCRdb shows in-frame clones only, minus some. The data show approximately 97,000 clones, 81% seen once. Sequences were obtained from PBMCs. The source of these receptors is a woman in her 70s in good health and CMV-seropositive.

This chain joins TRBV5-1 and TRBJ1-2; D unresolved. The V and J ends lost 4 bases and 4 bases respectively, with 17 bases between them. Germline assignment: CDR1 SGHRS and CDR2 YFSETQ. The CDR3 has 15 residues. CDR3 sequence: CASSASRATGYGYTF. Written as DNA, the CDR3 is TGCGCCAGCAGCGCTTCACGTGCAACCGGCTATGGCTACACCTTC.

This clone occurred a few times. Here the CDR3 reads CASSPRTAFKEKLFF. CDR3 nucleotide sequence: TGTGCCAGCAGTCCTCGGACAGCTTTTAAGGAAAAACTGTTTTTT. This rearrangement joins TRBV6-5 to TRBJ1-4; weak D call: TRBD1 (6 bases). V lost 5 bases to trimming and J lost 8 bases, with 18 bases between them. CDR1 is MNHEY, CDR2 SVGAGI, per germline. This CDR3 region has 15 residues.

This rearrangement joins TRBV9 to TRBJ2-2; D remains ambiguous. This CDR3 has 14 amino acids. The ends were cut back, 1 base at V and 4 bases at J, with 8 bases in the middle. Per germline, CDR1 SGDLS and CDR2 YYNGEE. CDR3 nucleotide sequence: TGTGCCAGCAGCGTACCGGAGCTCACCGGGGAGCTGTTTTTT. Translation gives CASSVPELTGELFF.

This clone was found once. The V call is TRBV28, the J call TRBJ2-1; D is unresolved. V shed 7 bases and J shed 3 bases, with 10 bases lying between them. The germline CDR1 and CDR2 sequences are MDHEN and SYDVKM. The CDR3 runs 13 residues. CDR3 residues: CASTPPGYNEQFF. CDR3 sequence (DNA): TGTGCCAGCACTCCCCCGGGCTACAATGAGCAGTTCTTC.

In its sample, this clone was seen once. CDR3 protein: CASRGGLTIYNEQFF. The CDR3 region has the DNA TGTGCCAGCAGGGGAGGACTAACGATCTACAATGAGCAGTTCTTC. The chain carries TRBV6-5 and TRBJ2-1; tentative D call: TRBD2 (6 bases). CDR3 length: 15 amino acids. Per the germline V gene, CDR1 is MNHEY and CDR2 is SVGAGI. V lost 6 bases, J lost 3 bases, and 15 bases lay in between.

This chain uses TRBV11-2 with TRBJ1-3; D might be TRBD1 (5 bases). V shed 5 bases and J shed 0 bases, with 17 bases lying between them. This CDR3 spans 17 amino acids. Germline CDR1 and CDR2: SGHAT and FQNNGV. The CDR3 coding sequence is TGTGCCAGCAGCCAGACAGACCGGGGGGACTCTGGAAACACCATATATTTT. Translation: CASSQTDRGDSGNTIYF.

The gene calls are TRBV7-9 and TRBJ2-7; D is perhaps TRBD2 (5 bases). The V gene lost 1 base and the J gene lost 5 bases, with 15 bases spanning the gap. Per the germline V gene, CDR1 is SEHNR and CDR2 is FQNEAQ (reference sequence). The CDR3 extends over 15 amino acids. The CDR3, as DNA: TGTGCCAGCAGCTTAGTAGGGTCGGGGATCGACGAGCAGTACTTC. Translation: CASSLVGSGIDEQYF.

The V gene is TRBV5-1, the J gene TRBJ2-3; TRBD2 matches at 7 bases. Germline-derived CDR1 and CDR2 are SGHRS and YFSETQ. Trimming removed 6 bases from V and 3 bases from J; junction bases left unmatched: 7. The CDR3 totals 14 residues. The chain's CDR3 is CASNTGGFTDTQYF. The CDR3 DNA follows: TGCGCCAGCAATACGGGAGGTTTTACAGATACGCAGTATTTT. Drawing the rest from reference TRBV5-1 and TRBJ2-3, the complete variable domain is KAGVTQTPRYLIKTRGQQVTLSCSPISGHRSVSWYQQTPGQGLQFLFEYFSETQRNKGNFPGRFSGRQFSNSRSEMNVSTLELGDSALYLCASNTGGFTDTQYFGPGTRLTVL.

In its sample, this clone was seen a few times. The CDR3 reads CASSAGQGAAYEQYF. CDR3 DNA: TGTGCCAGCAGTGCGGGACAGGGGGCGGCCTACGAGCAGTACTTC. The V and J genes are TRBV27 and TRBJ2-5, with 12 bases identical to TRBD1. The last part of the DNA fits TRBJ2-7 better; the J call may be wrong. The V gene's germline CDR1 is MNHEY and CDR2 SMNVEV (reference sequence). The CDR3 loop spans 15 amino acids.

The chain couples TRBV5-1 to TRBJ2-3; 9 bases are a match to TRBD1. Germline CDR1 is SGHRS and CDR2 is YFSETQ. With 0 bases clipped from V and 1 base from J, the junction kept 3 bases outside the gene matches. This CDR3 has 16 amino acids. Written as DNA, the CDR3 is TGCGCCAGCAGCTTGGGGGGACAGGGTGGCACAGATACGCAGTATTTT. Its translation: CASSLGGQGGTDTQYF.

The genes are TRBV6-4 and TRBJ2-1; 15 positions match TRBD2. V gave up 6 bases and J gave up 9 bases; unmatched junction bases: 3. This CDR3 region has 14 residues. CDR1 is MRHNA, CDR2 SNTAGT, per germline. CDR3 sequence: CASRGTSGRSEQFF. The CDR3 region has the DNA TGTGCCAGCAGAGGGACTAGCGGGAGGTCTGAGCAGTTCTTC.

The CDR3 loop is CASSSRGKTGGNYGYTF. For the CDR3, the DNA is TGTGCCAGCAGCTCTAGGGGGAAGACAGGGGGAAACTATGGCTACACCTTC. This chain uses TRBV7-2 with TRBJ1-2; the match to TRBD1 covers 9 bases. Germline values: CDR1 SGHTA, CDR2 FQGNSA. This CDR3 comprises 17 residues. V trimming: 4 bases; J trimming: 2 bases; junction bases outside the gene matches: 11.

This chain joins TRBV28 and TRBJ2-1; no clear D gene. Trimming pared 7 bases from V and 5 bases from J, leaving 15 bases between. CDR1 is MDHEN, CDR2 SYDVKM, per germline. The length of the CDR3 is 14 residues. The CDR3 DNA sequence: TGTGCCAGCACCCTGGGCTGGGCCAACAATGAGCAGTTCTTC. It yields the protein CASTLGWANNEQFF.

The J gene is TRBJ2-1, the V gene TRBV30, with TRBD2 identical over 7 bases. The CDR3 is 13 amino acids. Germline V lookup: CDR1 GTSNPN, CDR2 SVGIG (reference sequence). V lost 4 bases and J lost 2; bases outside the gene matches: 2. CDR3 in amino acids: CAWTSGTYNEQFF. The CDR3 bases are TGTGCCTGGACTAGCGGTACCTACAATGAGCAGTTCTTC.

This CDR3 reads CASSFWQGLLSGANVLTF. The CDR3 coding sequence is TGTGCCAGCAGTTTTTGGCAGGGGCTTCTAAGCGGGGCCAACGTCCTGACTTTC. The chain combines TRBV28 with TRBJ2-6; D perhaps matches TRBD1 (6 bases). V lost 3 bases, J lost 4 bases, and 19 bases lay in between. Germline CDR1 and CDR2: MDHEN and SYDVKM. The CDR3 runs 18 residues.

CDR3 protein: CASSIQGRNIQYF. The CDR3 nucleotides read TGTGCCAGTAGTATACAGGGTAGGAACATTCAGTACTTC. J is TRBJ2-4 and V is TRBV19; maybe TRBD1 (5 bases). Trimming shortened V by 2 bases and J by 7 bases, and 9 bases separated the two germline ends. The CDR3 consists of 13 residues. In germline, CDR1 is LNHDA, CDR2 SQIVND (reference sequence).

In this sample, this clone turned up a few times. The gene calls are TRBV5-5 and TRBJ1-2; D is uncertain. Germline V CDR1 and CDR2: SGHKS, YYEKEE (reference sequence). The CDR3 runs to 12 residues. V was pared by 0 bases and J by 6 bases, with 6 bases between. The CDR3 bases are TGTGCCAGCAGCTTGGGGCAGGATGGCTACACCTTC. Translating gives CASSLGQDGYTF.

V gene TRBV25-1 combines with J gene TRBJ1-2; D gene unclear. CDR3 length: 11 residues. Trimming took 6 bases from V and 8 from J, leaving 10 bases between them. CDR1 is MGHDK and CDR2 is SYGVNS in the germline V gene. The CDR3 here is CASSEEWGYTF. CDR3 in DNA: TGTGCCAGCAGCGAAGAGTGGGGCTACACCTTC.

This rearrangement joins TRBV19 to TRBJ2-3, with D possibly TRBD1 on 5 matching bases. Germline CDR1 is LNHDA and CDR2 is SQIVND (reference sequence). V was cut by 6 bases and J by 2 bases, with 12 bases left in between. The CDR3 is 14 residues long. The CDR3 is CASSRARVTDTQYF. DNA for the CDR3: TGTGCCAGTAGCAGGGCTCGAGTCACAGATACGCAGTATTTT.

The chain couples TRBV30 to TRBJ1-4, with 7 bases matching TRBD1. The CDR3 has 15 amino acids. V trimming: 5 bases; J trimming: 3 bases; junction bases outside the gene matches: 9. CDR1 and CDR2 from the germline V gene are GTSNPN and SVGIG (reference sequence). The CDR3 reads CAWLARDSPNEKLFF. CDR3 sequence (DNA): TGTGCCTGGTTGGCGAGGGACAGCCCTAATGAAAAACTGTTTTTT.

The V gene is TRBV13, the J gene TRBJ1-1, with 8 bases lining up with TRBD1. J gave up 6 bases and V 1 base, and 7 bases lay outside the gene matches. The CDR3 is 15 residues long. Germline lookup yields CDR1 PRHDT and CDR2 FYEKMQ (reference sequence). DNA for the CDR3: TGTGCCAGCAGCTTAGTGCAGGGGGCTAGGGCTGAAGCTTTCTTT. Translation: CASSLVQGARAEAFF.

The gene calls are TRBV29-1 and TRBJ2-5; 7 nucleotides match TRBD2. Germline CDR1 and CDR2: SQVTM and ANQGSEA. J lost 5 bases, V lost 6 bases, and 3 bases had no gene match. The CDR3 is 11 amino acids. This chain's CDR3 is CSVGGRETQYF. Here the CDR3 DNA reads TGCAGCGTCGGGGGGAGGGAGACCCAGTACTTC. Variable domain in full (rest from reference TRBV29-1 and TRBJ2-5): SAVISQKPSRDICQRGTSLTIQCQVDSQVTMMFWYRQQPGQSLTLIATANQGSEATYESGFVIDKFPISRPNLTFSTLTVSNMSPEDSSIYLCSVGGRETQYFGPGTRLLVL.

The chain couples TRBV30 to TRBJ1-1; TRBD1 matches at 11 bases. This CDR3 has 13 amino acids. With V trimmed by 4 bases and J by 6 bases, 4 bases remained unmatched. Germline V gene sequence: CDR1 GTSNPN, CDR2 SVGIG (reference sequence). DNA for the CDR3: TGTGCCTGGAAAGGACAGGGGGCGGCTGAAGCTTTCTTT. Its translation: CAWKGQGAAEAFF.

This clone was seen once. CDR3 nucleotide sequence: TGTGCCAGCAGTGAGGGAGTTTGGTACGAGCAGTACTTC. It is translated as CASSEGVWYEQYF. This chain joins TRBV2 and TRBJ2-7; the D gene is possibly TRBD2 (5 bases). The CDR3 has 13 residues. Germline V gene sequence: CDR1 SNHLY, CDR2 FYNNEI. Trimming took off 3 bases at V and 4 bases at J, with 10 bases between the two ends. The variable domain in full, with the rest retrieved from reference TRBV2 and TRBJ2-7, is EPEVTQTPSHQVTQMGQEVILRCVPISNHLYFYWYRQILGQKVEFLVSFYNNEISEKSEIFDDQFSVERPDGSNFTLKIRSTKLEDSAMYFCASSEGVWYEQYFGPGTRLTVT.

The V gene is TRBV5-1, the J gene TRBJ1-2, with TRBD1 matching 10 bases. The CDR3 contains 14 residues. Germline assignment: CDR1 SGHRS and CDR2 YFSETQ. With 4 bases clipped from V and 6 bases from J, the junction kept 6 bases outside the gene matches. The CDR3 DNA reads TGCGCCAGCAGCCCCGGGACAGGGGAAAATGGCTACACCTTC. Translated, it gives CASSPGTGENGYTF.

The chain carries TRBV28 and TRBJ1-2, with 7 bases aligning to TRBD1. Germline lookup yields CDR1 MDHEN and CDR2 SYDVKM. The junction had 11 bases not matched to a gene; V was cut back by 6 bases and J by 7 bases. The CDR3 contains 14 residues. The CDR3 is CASSLQGGVGGYTF. In DNA, the CDR3 is TGTGCCAGCAGCCTCCAGGGGGGAGTAGGTGGCTACACCTTC.

The rearrangement joins TRBV28 to TRBJ1-4; TRBD1 might be the D (5 bases). The CDR3 is 13 amino acids. The V end was cut by 6 bases, the J end by 6 bases, with 11 bases between. CDR1 is MDHEN, CDR2 SYDVKM, per germline. The DNA of the CDR3 is TGTGCCAGCAGGTCAGGGTTAGATGAAAAACTGTTTTTT. Residues: CASRSGLDEKLFF.

This clone was seen just once. The chain carries TRBV6-1 and TRBJ1-2; no definite D call. Germline CDR1 and CDR2: MNHNS and SASEGT. CDR3 size: 12 residues. The ends were cut back, 2 bases at V and 5 bases at J, with 6 bases in the middle. CDR3 in amino acids: CASSETRYGYTF. The DNA for the CDR3 is TGTGCCAGCAGTGAAACCCGGTATGGCTACACCTTC.